What follows are 13 T cell receptor beta chains derived from one specimen sequenced in a study of OX40 agonist ivuxolimab in advanced cancers. The repertoire was sequenced with immunoSEQ multiplex PCR; TCRdb's copy has only in-frame clones and lacks some. Here the sample spans more than 15,000 clones, roughly 84% being singletons. The sequenced sample was CD4+ or CD8+ T cells sorted from blood, obtained in a trial of the OX40 agonist ivuxolimab. Receptor source: an adult with an advanced solid tumor such as melanoma, head and neck, liver or kidney cancer.

The V gene is TRBV9, the J gene TRBJ2-7; D unresolved. Trimming removed 2 bases at V and 6 bases at J, with 12 bases between. Germline lookup yields CDR1 SGDLS and CDR2 YYNGEE. CDR3 length: 13 amino acids. This CDR3 reads CASSVGPFSEQYF. As DNA, the CDR3 is TGTGCCAGCAGCGTCGGGCCTTTCAGCGAGCAGTACTTC.

This chain joins TRBV4-2 and TRBJ2-3; TRBD2 aligns across 9 bases. The J segment lost 6 bases and the V segment lost 0 bases, leaving 7 bases of the junction unmatched. Per germline, CDR1 LGHNA and CDR2 YNFKEQ. There are 16 residues in the CDR3. The DNA of the CDR3 is TGTGCCAGCAGCCAAGAGGGGCGGGGGGGCCCTGATACGCAGTATTTT. Amino acids: CASSQEGRGGPDTQYF.

The chain links TRBV4-2 to TRBJ1-6, with a weak D call TRBD1 (5 bases). The germline V and J ends were trimmed by 0 bases and 3 bases, with 12 bases remaining between them. There are 17 residues in the CDR3. From germline, CDR1 is LGHNA and CDR2 YNFKEQ. The CDR3 is CASSQDGRVLYNSPLHF. The CDR3 region has the DNA TGTGCCAGCAGCCAAGACGGCAGGGTTCTCTATAATTCACCCCTCCACTTT.

This clone was seen a handful of times. The CDR3 is CASSPQGQGLDEQYF. The CDR3 DNA reads TGTGCCAGCAGCCCCCAAGGACAGGGACTCGACGAGCAGTACTTC. V is TRBV7-2 and J is TRBJ2-7; 8 nucleotides align to TRBD1. The CDR3 has 15 residues. Trimming at V came to 5 bases and at J to 5 bases, leaving 11 bases not matched to a gene. CDR1 is SGHTA, CDR2 FQGNSA, per germline.

The chain recombines TRBV13 with TRBJ2-5, with unresolved D. There are 14 residues in the CDR3. The V end was cut by 5 bases, the J end by 4 bases, with 14 bases between. CDR1 and CDR2 (germline): PRHDT, FYEKMQ (reference sequence). The CDR3 nucleotides read TGTGCCAGCAGCCGTGACAATATGCTAGAGACCCAGTACTTC. Translation gives CASSRDNMLETQYF.

The chain is built from TRBV7-8 and TRBJ2-5; maybe TRBD1 (6 bases). V was pared by 4 bases and J by 5 bases, with 14 bases between. CDR1 is SGHVS and CDR2 is FQNEAQ in the germline V gene. The CDR3 length is 14 residues. This CDR3 reads CASSSTGPEETQYF. The CDR3 nucleotides are TGTGCCAGCAGCTCGACAGGTCCCGAGGAGACCCAGTACTTC.

The rearrangement joins TRBV7-3 to TRBJ2-3; 8 bases fit TRBD1. J lost 7 bases, V lost 4 bases, and 4 bases had no gene match. This CDR3 spans 13 amino acids. The germline V gene has CDR1 SGHTA and CDR2 FQGTGA. CDR3 amino acids: CASSSDRGYTQYF. The CDR3 DNA follows: TGTGCCAGCAGCTCAGACAGGGGTTATACGCAGTATTTT.

The chain joins TRBV5-6 to TRBJ2-2; D may match TRBD1 or TRBD2 (5 bases each). This CDR3 is built from 15 residues. CDR1 and CDR2 from the germline V gene are SGHDT and YYEEEE. V gave up 1 base and J gave up 8 bases, with 15 bases separating them. For the CDR3, the DNA is TGTGCCAGCAGCTTGCAACCCGGGGCGTGGGGGGAGCTGTTTTTT. Encoded protein: CASSLQPGAWGELFF.

V usage is TRBV25-1 and J usage is TRBJ1-2, with 7 bases fitting TRBD1. Germline trimming cut 6 bases from V and 3 bases from J; bases unmatched to any gene: 10. Germline loops: CDR1 MGHDK, CDR2 SYGVNS. This CDR3 comprises 15 residues. The CDR3 DNA is TGTGCCAGCAGGGGTCCTCGTCAGGGGGACTATGGCTACACCTTC. Amino acid sequence: CASRGPRQGDYGYTF.

V is TRBV25-1 and J is TRBJ1-3; D might be TRBD1 (6 bases). The CDR3 length is 14 residues. V was pared by 8 bases and J by 0 bases, with 11 bases between. From germline, CDR1 is MGHDK and CDR2 SYGVNS. CDR3 sequence: CASVDSASGNTIYF. For the CDR3, the DNA is TGTGCCAGCGTGGACAGTGCCTCTGGAAACACCATATATTTT.

This chain uses TRBV5-1 with TRBJ2-6; the D is unclear. Germline CDR1 SGHRS, CDR2 YFSETQ. The V end lost 0 bases, the J end lost 0 bases, and 1 base lay between the germline ends. This CDR3 contains 14 residues. In nucleotides, the CDR3 is TGCGCCAGCAGCTTGGACTCTGGGGCCAACGTCCTGACTTTC. Protein sequence: CASSLDSGANVLTF.

The gene calls are TRBV29-1 and TRBJ1-1; D might be TRBD1 (6 bases). With 4 bases removed from V and 4 bases from J, the gap between germline ends came to 13 bases. CDR1 is SQVTM, CDR2 ANQGSEA, per germline. The CDR3 covers 13 residues. CDR3 bases: TGCAGCGTTGGTCCAGGGGTCGTCACTGAAGCTTTCTTT. Residues: CSVGPGVVTEAFF.

The CDR3 region is CASSPTGVGNTGELFF. The CDR3 DNA reads TGTGCCAGCAGCCCCACCGGGGTCGGTAACACCGGGGAGCTGTTTTTT. The chain has TRBV9 and TRBJ2-2; perhaps TRBD2 as D (5 bases). Per the germline V gene, CDR1 is SGDLS and CDR2 is YYNGEE. The V gene lost 4 bases and the J gene lost 2 bases, with 15 bases spanning the gap. The CDR3 sequence is 16 residues long.